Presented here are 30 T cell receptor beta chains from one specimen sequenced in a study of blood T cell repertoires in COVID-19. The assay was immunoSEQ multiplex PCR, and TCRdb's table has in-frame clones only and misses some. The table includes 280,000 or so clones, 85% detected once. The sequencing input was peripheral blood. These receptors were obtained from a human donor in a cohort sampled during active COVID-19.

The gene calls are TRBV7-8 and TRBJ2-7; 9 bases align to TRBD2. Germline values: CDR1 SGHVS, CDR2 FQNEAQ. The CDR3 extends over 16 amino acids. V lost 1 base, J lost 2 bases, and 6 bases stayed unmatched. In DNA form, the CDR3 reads TGTGCCAGCAGCTTAGTGGGTAGCGGGAGAACCTACGAGCAGTACTTC. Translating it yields CASSLVGSGRTYEQYF.

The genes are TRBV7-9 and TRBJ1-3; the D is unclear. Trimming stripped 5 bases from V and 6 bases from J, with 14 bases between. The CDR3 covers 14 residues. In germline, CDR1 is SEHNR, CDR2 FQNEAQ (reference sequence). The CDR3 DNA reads TGTGCCAGCAGCCGCTGGGCCCCCATAAACACCATATATTTT. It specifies CASSRWAPINTIYF.

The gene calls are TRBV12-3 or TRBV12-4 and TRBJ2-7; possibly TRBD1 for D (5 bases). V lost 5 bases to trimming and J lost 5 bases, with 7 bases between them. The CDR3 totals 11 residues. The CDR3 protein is CASSRGNEQYF. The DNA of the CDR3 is TGTGCCAGCAGTAGGGGCAACGAGCAGTACTTC.

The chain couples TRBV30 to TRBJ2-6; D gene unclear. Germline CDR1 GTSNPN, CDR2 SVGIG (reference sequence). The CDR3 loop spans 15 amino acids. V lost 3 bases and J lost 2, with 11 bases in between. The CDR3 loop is CAWRATPPGANVLTF. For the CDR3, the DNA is TGTGCCTGGAGGGCGACTCCGCCTGGGGCCAACGTCCTGACTTTC.

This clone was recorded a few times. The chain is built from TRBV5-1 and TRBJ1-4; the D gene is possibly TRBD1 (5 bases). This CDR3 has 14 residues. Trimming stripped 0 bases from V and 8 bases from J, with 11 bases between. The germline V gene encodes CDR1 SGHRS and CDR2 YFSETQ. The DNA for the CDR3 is TGCGCCAGCAGCTTGGTTCCAGGGAAAGAAAAACTGTTTTTT. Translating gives CASSLVPGKEKLFF.

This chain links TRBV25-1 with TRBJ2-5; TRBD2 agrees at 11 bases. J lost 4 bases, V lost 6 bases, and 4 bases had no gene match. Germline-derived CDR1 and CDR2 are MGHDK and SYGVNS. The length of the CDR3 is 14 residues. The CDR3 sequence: CASRRGLAGETQYF. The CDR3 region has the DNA TGTGCCAGCAGGCGCGGACTAGCGGGAGAGACCCAGTACTTC.

CDR3 coding DNA: TGCGCCAGCAGCTTGGTGGGACTAGCAGTGACAGATACGCAGTATTTT. Amino acids: CASSLVGLAVTDTQYF. This chain links TRBV5-1 with TRBJ2-3; 9 bases are a match to TRBD2. CDR3 size: 16 residues. CDR1 and CDR2 (germline): SGHRS, YFSETQ. Losses at the gene ends were 0 bases for V and 3 bases for J; bases not matched to a gene: 5.

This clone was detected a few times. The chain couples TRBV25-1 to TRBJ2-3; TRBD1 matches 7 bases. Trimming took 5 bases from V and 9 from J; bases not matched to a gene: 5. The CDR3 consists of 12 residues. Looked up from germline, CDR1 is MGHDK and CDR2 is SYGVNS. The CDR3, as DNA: TGTGCCAGCAGTTGGGACAGCAAAACGCAGTATTTT. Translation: CASSWDSKTQYF.

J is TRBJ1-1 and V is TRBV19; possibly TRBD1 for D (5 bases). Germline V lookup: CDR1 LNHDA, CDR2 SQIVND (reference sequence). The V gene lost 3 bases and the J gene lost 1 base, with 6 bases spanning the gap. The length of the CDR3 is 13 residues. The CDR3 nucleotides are TGTGCCAGTAGTATGGGGCAGAACACTGAAGCTTTCTTT. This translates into CASSMGQNTEAFF.

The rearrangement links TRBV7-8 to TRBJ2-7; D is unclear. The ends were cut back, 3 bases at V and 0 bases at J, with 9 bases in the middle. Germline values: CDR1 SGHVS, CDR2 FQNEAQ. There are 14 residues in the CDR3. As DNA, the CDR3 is TGTGCCAGCAGCTTGAACAGAGTCTCCTACGAGCAGTACTTC. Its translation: CASSLNRVSYEQYF.

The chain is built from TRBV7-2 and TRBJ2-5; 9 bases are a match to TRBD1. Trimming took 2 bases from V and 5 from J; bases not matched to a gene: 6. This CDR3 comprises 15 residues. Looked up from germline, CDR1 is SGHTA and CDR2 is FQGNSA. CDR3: CASSLQQGARETQYF. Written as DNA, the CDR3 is TGTGCCAGCAGCTTACAACAGGGGGCGAGGGAGACCCAGTACTTC.

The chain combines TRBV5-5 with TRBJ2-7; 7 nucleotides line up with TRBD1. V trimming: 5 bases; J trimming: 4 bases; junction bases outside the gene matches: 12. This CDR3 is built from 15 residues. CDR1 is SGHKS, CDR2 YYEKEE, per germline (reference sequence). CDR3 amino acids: CASSHPGGMRYEQYF. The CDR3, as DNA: TGTGCCAGCAGTCACCCAGGGGGAATGAGGTACGAGCAGTACTTC.

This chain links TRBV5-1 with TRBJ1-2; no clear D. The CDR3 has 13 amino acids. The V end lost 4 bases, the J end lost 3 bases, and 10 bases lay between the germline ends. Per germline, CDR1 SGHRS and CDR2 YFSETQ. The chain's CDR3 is CASSLYGDYGYTF. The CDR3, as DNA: TGCGCCAGCAGCCTTTACGGTGACTATGGCTACACCTTC. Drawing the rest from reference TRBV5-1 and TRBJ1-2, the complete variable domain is KAGVTQTPRYLIKTRGQQVTLSCSPISGHRSVSWYQQTPGQGLQFLFEYFSETQRNKGNFPGRFSGRQFSNSRSEMNVSTLELGDSALYLCASSLYGDYGYTFGSGTRLTVV.

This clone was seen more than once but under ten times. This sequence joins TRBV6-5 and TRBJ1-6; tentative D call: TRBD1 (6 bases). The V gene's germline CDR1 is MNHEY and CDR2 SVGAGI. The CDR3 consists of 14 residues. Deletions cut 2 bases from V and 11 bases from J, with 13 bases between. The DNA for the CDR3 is TGTGCCAGCAGTTACGGTGGGGGCCGGACACCCCTCCACTTT. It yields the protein CASSYGGGRTPLHF.

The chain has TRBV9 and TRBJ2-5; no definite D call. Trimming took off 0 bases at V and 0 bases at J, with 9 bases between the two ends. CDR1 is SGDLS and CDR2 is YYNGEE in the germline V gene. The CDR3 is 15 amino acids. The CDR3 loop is CASSVGGAHQETQYF. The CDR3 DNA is TGTGCCAGCAGCGTAGGAGGAGCACACCAAGAGACCCAGTACTTC.

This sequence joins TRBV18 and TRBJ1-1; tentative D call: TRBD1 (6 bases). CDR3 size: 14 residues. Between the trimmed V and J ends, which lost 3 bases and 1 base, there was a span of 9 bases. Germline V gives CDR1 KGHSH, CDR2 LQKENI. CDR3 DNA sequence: TGTGCCAGCTCACCGTCGACAGGGAACACTGAAGCTTTCTTT. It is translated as CASSPSTGNTEAFF. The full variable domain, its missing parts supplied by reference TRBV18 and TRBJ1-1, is NAGVMQNPRHLVRRRGQEARLRCSPMKGHSHVYWYRQLPEEGLKFMVYLQKENIIDESGMPKERFSAEFPKEGPSILRIQQVVRGDSAAYFCASSPSTGNTEAFFGQGTRLTVV.

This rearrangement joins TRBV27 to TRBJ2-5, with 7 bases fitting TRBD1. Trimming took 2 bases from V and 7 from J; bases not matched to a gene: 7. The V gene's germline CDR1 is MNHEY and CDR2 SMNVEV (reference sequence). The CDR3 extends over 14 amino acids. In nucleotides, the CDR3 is TGTGCCAGCAGTTTAGCGCCAGGGGGAATGACCCAGTACTTC. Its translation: CASSLAPGGMTQYF.

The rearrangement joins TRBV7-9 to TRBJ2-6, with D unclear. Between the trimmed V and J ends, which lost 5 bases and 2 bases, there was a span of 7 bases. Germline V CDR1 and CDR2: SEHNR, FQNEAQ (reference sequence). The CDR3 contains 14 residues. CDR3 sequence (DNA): TGTGCCAGCAGCGCGGTAACTGGGGCCAACGTCCTGACTTTC. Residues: CASSAVTGANVLTF.

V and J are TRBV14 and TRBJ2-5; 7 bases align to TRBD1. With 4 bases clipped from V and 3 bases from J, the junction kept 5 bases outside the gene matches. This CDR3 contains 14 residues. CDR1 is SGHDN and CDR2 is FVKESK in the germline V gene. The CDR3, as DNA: TGTGCCAGCAGCCCTCTTGACAGGGAAGAGACCCAGTACTTC. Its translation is CASSPLDREETQYF.

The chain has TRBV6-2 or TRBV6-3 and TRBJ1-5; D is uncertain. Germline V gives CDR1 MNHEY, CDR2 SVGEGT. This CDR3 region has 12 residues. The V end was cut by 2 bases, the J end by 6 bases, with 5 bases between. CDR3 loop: CASSYGSQPQHF. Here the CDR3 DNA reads TGTGCCAGCAGTTACGGGAGTCAGCCCCAGCATTTT.

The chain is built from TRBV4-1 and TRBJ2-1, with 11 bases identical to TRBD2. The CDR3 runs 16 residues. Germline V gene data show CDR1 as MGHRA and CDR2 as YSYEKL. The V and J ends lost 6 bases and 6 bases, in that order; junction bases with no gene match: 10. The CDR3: CASRVGVTSGSNEQFF. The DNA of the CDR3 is TGCGCCAGCAGGGTGGGAGTCACTAGCGGGAGCAATGAGCAGTTCTTC.

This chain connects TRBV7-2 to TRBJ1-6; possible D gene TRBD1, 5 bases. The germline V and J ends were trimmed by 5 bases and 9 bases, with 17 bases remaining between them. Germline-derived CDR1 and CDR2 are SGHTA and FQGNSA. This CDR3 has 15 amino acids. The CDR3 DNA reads TGTGCCAGCAGCCCGCCAAAGGGGCATCTTTCACCCCTCCACTTT. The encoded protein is CASSPPKGHLSPLHF.

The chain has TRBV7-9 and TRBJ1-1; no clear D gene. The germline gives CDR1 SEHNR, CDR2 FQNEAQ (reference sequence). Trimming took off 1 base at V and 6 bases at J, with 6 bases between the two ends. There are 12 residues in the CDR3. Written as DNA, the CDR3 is TGTGCCAGCAGCTTAGAAAGCGCTGAAGCTTTCTTT. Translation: CASSLESAEAFF.

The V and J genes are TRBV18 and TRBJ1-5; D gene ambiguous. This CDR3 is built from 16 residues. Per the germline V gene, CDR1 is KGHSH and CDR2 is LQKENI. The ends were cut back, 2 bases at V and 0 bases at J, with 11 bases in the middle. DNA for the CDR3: TGTGCCAGCTCACCATCGTCACCTAATAGCAATCAGCCCCAGCATTTT. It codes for CASSPSSPNSNQPQHF.

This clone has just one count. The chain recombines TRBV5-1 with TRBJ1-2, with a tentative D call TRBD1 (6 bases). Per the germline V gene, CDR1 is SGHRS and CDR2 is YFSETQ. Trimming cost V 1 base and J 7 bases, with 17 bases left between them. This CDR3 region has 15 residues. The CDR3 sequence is CASSLRGGLDGGYTF. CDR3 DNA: TGCGCCAGCAGCTTGCGGGGGGGCCTCGACGGTGGCTACACCTTC.

Written as DNA, the CDR3 is TGTGCCAGCAGCCCCGACTTTCGGGGTTCACCCCTCCACTTT. Protein product: CASSPDFRGSPLHF. V is TRBV11-2 and J is TRBJ1-6, with unresolved D. Germline loops: CDR1 SGHAT, CDR2 FQNNGV. This CDR3 is 14 amino acids long. V was trimmed by 5 bases and J by 9 bases, leaving 14 bases between them.

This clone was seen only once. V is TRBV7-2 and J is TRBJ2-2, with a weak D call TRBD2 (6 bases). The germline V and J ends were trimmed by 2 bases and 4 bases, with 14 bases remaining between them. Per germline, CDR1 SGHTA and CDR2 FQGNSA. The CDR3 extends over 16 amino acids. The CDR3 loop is CASSLTTLAITGELFF. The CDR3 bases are TGTGCCAGCAGCTTAACGACCCTAGCGATCACCGGGGAGCTGTTTTTT.

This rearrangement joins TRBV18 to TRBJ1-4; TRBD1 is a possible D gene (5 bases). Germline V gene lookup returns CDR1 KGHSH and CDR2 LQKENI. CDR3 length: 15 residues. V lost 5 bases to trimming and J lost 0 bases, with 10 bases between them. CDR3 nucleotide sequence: TGTGCCAGCTCAGCCCGACAGACAACTAATGAAAAACTGTTTTTT. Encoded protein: CASSARQTTNEKLFF.

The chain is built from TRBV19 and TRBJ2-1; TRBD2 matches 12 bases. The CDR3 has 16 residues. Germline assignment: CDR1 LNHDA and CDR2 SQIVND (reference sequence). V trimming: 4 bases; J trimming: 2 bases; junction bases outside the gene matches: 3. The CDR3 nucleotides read TGTGCCAGTAGTACGACTAGCGGGAGTCCCTACAATGAGCAGTTCTTC. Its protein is CASSTTSGSPYNEQFF.

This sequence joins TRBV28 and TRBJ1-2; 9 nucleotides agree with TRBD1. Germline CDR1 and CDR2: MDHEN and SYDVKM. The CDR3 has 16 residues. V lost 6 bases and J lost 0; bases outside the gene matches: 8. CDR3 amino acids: CASRRGQGTANYGYTF. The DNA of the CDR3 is TGTGCCAGCAGACGAGGACAGGGGACAGCTAACTATGGCTACACCTTC.